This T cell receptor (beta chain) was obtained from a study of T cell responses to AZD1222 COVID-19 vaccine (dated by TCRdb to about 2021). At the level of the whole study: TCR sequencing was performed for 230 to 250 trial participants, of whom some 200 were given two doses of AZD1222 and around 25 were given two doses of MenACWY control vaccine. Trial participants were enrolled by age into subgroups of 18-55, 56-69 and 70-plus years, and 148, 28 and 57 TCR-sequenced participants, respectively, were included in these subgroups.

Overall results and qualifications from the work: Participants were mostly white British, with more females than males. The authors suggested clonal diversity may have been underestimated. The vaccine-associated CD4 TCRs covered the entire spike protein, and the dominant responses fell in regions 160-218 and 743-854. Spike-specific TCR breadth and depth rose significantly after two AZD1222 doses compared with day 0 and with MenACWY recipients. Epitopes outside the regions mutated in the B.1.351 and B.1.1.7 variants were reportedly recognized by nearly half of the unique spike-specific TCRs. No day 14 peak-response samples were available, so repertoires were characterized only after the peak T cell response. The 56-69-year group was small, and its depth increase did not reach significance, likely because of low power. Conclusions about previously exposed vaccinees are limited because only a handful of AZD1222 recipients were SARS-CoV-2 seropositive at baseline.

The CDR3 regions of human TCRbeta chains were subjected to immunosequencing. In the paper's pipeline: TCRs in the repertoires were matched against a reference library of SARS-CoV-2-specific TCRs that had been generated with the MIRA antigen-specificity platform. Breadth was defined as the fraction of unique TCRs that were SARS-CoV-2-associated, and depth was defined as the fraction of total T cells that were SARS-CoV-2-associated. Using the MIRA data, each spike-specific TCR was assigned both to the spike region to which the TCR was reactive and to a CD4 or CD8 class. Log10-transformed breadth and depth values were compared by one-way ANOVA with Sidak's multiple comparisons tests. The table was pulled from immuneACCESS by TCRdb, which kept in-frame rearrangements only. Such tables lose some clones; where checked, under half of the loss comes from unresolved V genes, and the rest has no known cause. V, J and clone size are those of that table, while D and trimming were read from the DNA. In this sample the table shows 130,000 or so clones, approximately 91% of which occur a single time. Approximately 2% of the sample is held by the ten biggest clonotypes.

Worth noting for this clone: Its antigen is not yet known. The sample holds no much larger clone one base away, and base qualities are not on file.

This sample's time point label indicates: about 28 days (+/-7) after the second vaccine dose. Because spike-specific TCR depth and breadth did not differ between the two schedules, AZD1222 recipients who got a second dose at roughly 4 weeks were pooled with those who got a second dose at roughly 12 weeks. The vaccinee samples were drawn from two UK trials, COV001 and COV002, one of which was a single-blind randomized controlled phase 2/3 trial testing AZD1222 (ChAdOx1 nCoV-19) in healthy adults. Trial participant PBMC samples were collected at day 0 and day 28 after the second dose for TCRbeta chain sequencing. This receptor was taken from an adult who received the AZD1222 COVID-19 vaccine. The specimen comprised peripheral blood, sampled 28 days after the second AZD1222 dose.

The CDR3 protein: CASSQGQGASEAFF. Here is the DNA: TGTGCCAGCTCCCAGGGACAGGGGGCATCTGAAGCTTTCTTT. The chain employs TRBV18 and TRBJ1-1, and 12 bases in between align with TRBD1. Counted from cysteine to phenylalanine, this CDR3 has 14 amino acids. Of the read, only the CDR3 DNA is kept; its 42 bases are in frame from base 1. The germline V gene yields KGHSH for CDR1 and LQKENI for CDR2. V is pruned by 6 bases and J by 6 bases, leaving 5 bases of the junction without a gene match.